A selection of T cell receptor beta chains follows, all from one sample in a study of cytomegalovirus exposure and HLA in healthy donors. This table comes from immunoSEQ multiplex PCR, and its TCRdb copy is limited to in-frame clones, with some not included. Altogether about 190,000 clones are present, 60% to 80% being singletons, with the ten largest covering roughly 2.8%. Source material: PBMCs. All receptors derive from a woman in her twenties or thirties in good health and CMV-seropositive. The CDR3 runs from the conserved cysteine through the conserved F or W. The order of the fields is D gene, J gene, V gene, clone size, CDR3 DNA, CDR3 protein. D genes are given only for firm matches. Not every row has a clone size; where given, it reads once, few, many or a size class.

TRBD2	TRBJ2-3	TRBV6-6	once	TGTGCCAGCAGTAATAGCGGGAGGGCCACAGATACGCAGTATTTT	CASSNSGRATDTQYF
-	TRBJ1-2	TRBV6-5	-	TGTGCCAGCAGACGTGGAGTCTATGGCTACACCTTC	CASRRGVYGYTF
TRBD2	TRBJ2-1	TRBV27	once	TGTGCCAGCAGTTTAGGATTGCATAGCGGGAGGGCTTACAATGAGCAGTTCTTC	CASSLGLHSGRAYNEQFF
-	TRBJ1-3	TRBV7-8	-	TGTGCCAGCAGCCTAATCTCGGGAGGTGACACCATATATTTT	CASSLISGGDTIYF
TRBD2	TRBJ2-7	TRBV6-5	-	TGTGCCAGCAGTTACCAGACTAGCGGGAAAAGCGAGCAGTACTTC	CASSYQTSGKSEQYF
-	TRBJ2-7	TRBV11-2	-	TGTGCCAGCAGGAAACCCGGGAATCAGTACGAGCAGTACTTC	CASRKPGNQYEQYF
-	TRBJ2-7	TRBV11-2	-	TGTGCCAGCAGCAAAACCGAGGACGAGCAGTACTTC	CASSKTEDEQYF
-	TRBJ1-1	TRBV13	-	TGTGCCAGCAGCTTTCCAGAGAACACTGAAGCTTTCTTT	CASSFPENTEAFF
-	TRBJ2-1	TRBV9	-	TGTGCCAGCAGCGTTGGCAGGGCGTCCTACAATGAGCAGTTCTTC	CASSVGRASYNEQFF
TRBD2	TRBJ2-3	TRBV25-1	-	TGTGCCAGCAGTGAGGGGCGGGAGGGCCGGGGAGATACGCAGTATTTT	CASSEGREGRGDTQYF
TRBD1	TRBJ2-7	TRBV6-6	-	TGTGCCAGCAGTACTCAGACAGGGGGCTTAGGCGAGCAGTACTTC	CASSTQTGGLGEQYF
-	TRBJ1-2	TRBV28	-	TGTGCCAGCAGTTTGGGTGGGAGCGGCTACACCTTC	CASSLGGSGYTF
-	TRBJ2-7	TRBV9	-	TGTGCCAGCAGCGTAGATCGGGTCGGATACGAGCAGTACTTC	CASSVDRVGYEQYF
-	TRBJ1-5	TRBV27	-	TGTGCCAGCAGCTCAGGACAGTATAGCAATCAGCCCCAGCATTTT	CASSSGQYSNQPQHF
-	TRBJ2-3	TRBV10-1	-	TGCGCCAGCAGTGAGGTCGGGGGTCCCAGCACAGATACGCAGTATTTT	CASSEVGGPSTDTQYF
-	TRBJ1-1	TRBV28	few	TGTGCCAGCAGCTCCCTTCCAGGGAACACTGAAGCTTTCTTT	CASSSLPGNTEAFF
TRBD2	TRBJ2-2	TRBV27	-	TGTGCCAGCAGTCGCGGGAGCGGGAGGAGATACACCGGGGAGCTGTTTTTT	CASSRGSGRRYTGELFF
-	TRBJ1-1	TRBV6-5	few	TGTGCCAGCAGTTACCGGGGTCTAGGGAATGAAGCTTTCTTT	CASSYRGLGNEAFF
TRBD1	TRBJ2-7	TRBV27	once	TGTGCCAGCAGTCTTGCCGGGACAGGGGCCGAGCAGTACTTC	CASSLAGTGAEQYF
TRBD2	TRBJ2-1	TRBV6-5	few	TGTGCCAGCACCACGAGGTCTAGCGGGAACAATGAGCAGTTCTTC	CASTTRSSGNNEQFF
TRBD1	TRBJ1-3	TRBV7-9	medium-sized	TGTGCCAGCAGCGTAACGACAGGGGGCGAGGGAAACACCATATATTTT	CASSVTTGGEGNTIYF
TRBD2	TRBJ2-7	TRBV11-2	few	TGTGCCAGCAGCTTCGGCCTAGCGGTTAGCTCCTACGAGCAGTACTTC	CASSFGLAVSSYEQYF
-	TRBJ2-7	TRBV5-1	-	TGCGCCAGCAAATACCATGACGGGTCCTACGAGCAGTACTTC	CASKYHDGSYEQYF
TRBD1	TRBJ2-7	TRBV5-4	-	TGTGCCAGCAGCACTGGGACAGGATCCTACGAGCAGTACTTC	CASSTGTGSYEQYF
-	TRBJ2-5	TRBV7-7	-	TGTGCCAGCAGCTTAGATTCCAGTCAAGAGACCCAGTACTTC	CASSLDSSQETQYF
-	TRBJ1-1	TRBV6-4	once	TGTGCCAGTAGGGGTAGAGGGAACACTGAAGCTTTCTTT	CASRGRGNTEAFF
TRBD1	TRBJ2-2	TRBV11-1	-	TGTGCCAGCAGCCCCGGACAGGGGGGAGTTATAAGAGCCGGGGAGCTGTTTTTT	CASSPGQGGVIRAGELFF
-	TRBJ2-3	TRBV6-5	-	TGTGCCATCACGAACACCTGGACTGGCGGAGATACGCAGTATTTT	CAITNTWTGGDTQYF
-	TRBJ1-1	TRBV9	-	TGTGCCAGCAGCGTAGCTGTAGGACAGACGAACACTGAAGCTTTCTTT	CASSVAVGQTNTEAFF
-	TRBJ1-2	TRBV9	-	TGTGCCAGCAGGGGAGGGGGCTACACCTTC	CASRGGGYTF
-	TRBJ2-5	TRBV27	-	TGTGCCAGCAGTTCCGCGCGGGACAGATCACAAGAGACCCAGTACTTC	CASSSARDRSQETQYF
-	TRBJ1-1	TRBV5-8	-	TGTGCCAGCAGCTCCGACAGGACCATGAACACTGAAGCTTTCTTT	CASSSDRTMNTEAFF